The clone carrying this T cell receptor beta chain appeared a few times. The antigen remains undetermined. Each gene name is a mouse one. The CDR3 end lies 3 residues beyond the end of the read and is filled in from the germline J gene. This sample includes further DNA sequences coding for the same CDR3. This sample is part of a study of CD8+ T cells in alopecia areata. Overall study context: Grafted skin came from C3H/HeJ donors with spontaneous alopecia (roughly 6-12 months old) and was placed on roughly 7-11-week-old female C3H/HeJ mice.

Pooled cutaneous lymph node cells were sorted using CD4, CD8alpha, NKG2D, NKG2ACE and other markers. Whole-study findings and limits: In lesional scalp, particularly from alopecia totalis/universalis, clonality was higher than in normal scalp.

Trimming removed 3 bases at V and 4 bases at J, with 8 bases between. The germline gives CDR1 FNHDT, CDR2 SITEND (reference sequence). The CDR3 totals 14 residues. RNA was extracted and reverse transcribed into cDNA as the sequencing template. Assay used: immunoSEQ multiplex PCR; TCRdb lists only in-frame clones, some missing. The data show 200,000 to 300,000 clones, with none appearing a single time. The sequenced material came from CD4+ T cells sorted from a lymph node. The source is a C3H/HeJ mouse with alopecia areata. Mice of this strain are of MHC haplotype H2-k. The gene calls are TRBV19 and TRBJ1-6, with TRBD1 as a possible D gene (5 bases). TRBJ1-6 is an ORF, with its function uncertain. The CDR3 region is CASSTRQYNSPLYF. CDR3 DNA, as far as it was read: TGTGCCAGCAGTACCAGACAGTATAATTCGCCC.